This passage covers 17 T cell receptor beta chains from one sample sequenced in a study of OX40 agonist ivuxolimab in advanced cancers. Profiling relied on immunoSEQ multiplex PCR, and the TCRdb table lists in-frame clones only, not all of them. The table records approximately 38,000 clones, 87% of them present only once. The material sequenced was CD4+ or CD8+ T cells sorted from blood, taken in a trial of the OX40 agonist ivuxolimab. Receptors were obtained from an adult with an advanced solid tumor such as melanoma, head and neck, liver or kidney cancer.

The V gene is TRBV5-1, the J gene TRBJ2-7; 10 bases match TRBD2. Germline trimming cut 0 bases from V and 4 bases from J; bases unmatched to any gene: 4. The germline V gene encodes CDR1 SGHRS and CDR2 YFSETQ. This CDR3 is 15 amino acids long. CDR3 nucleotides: TGCGCCAGCAGCTTGGTGTCTAGCGGGGGATACGAGCAGTACTTC. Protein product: CASSLVSSGGYEQYF.

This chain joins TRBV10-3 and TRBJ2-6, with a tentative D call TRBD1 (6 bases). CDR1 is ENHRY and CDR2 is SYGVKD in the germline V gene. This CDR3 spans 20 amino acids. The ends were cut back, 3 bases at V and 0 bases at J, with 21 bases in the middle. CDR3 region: CAISEVTGRKQNSGANVLTF. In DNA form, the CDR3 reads TGTGCCATCAGTGAAGTGACAGGCCGGAAGCAAAACTCTGGGGCCAACGTCCTGACTTTC.

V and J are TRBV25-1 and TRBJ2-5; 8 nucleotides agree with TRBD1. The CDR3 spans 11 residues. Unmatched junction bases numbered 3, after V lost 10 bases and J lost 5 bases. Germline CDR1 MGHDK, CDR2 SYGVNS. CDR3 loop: CATGTGETQYF. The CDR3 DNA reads TGTGCCACCGGGACAGGCGAGACCCAGTACTTC.

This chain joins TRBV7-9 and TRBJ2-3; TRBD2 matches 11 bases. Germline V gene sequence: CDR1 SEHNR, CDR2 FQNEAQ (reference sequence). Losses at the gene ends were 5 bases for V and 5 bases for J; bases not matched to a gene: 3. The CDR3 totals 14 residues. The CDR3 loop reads CASSPGTSGDTQYF. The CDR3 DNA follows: TGTGCCAGCAGCCCGGGGACTAGCGGAGATACGCAGTATTTT. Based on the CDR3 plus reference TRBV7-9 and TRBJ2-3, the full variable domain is DTGVSQNPRHKITKRGQNVTFRCDPISEHNRLYWYRQTLGQGPEFLTYFQNEAQLEKSRLLSDRFSAERPKGSFSTLEIQRTEQGDSAMYLCASSPGTSGDTQYFGPGTRLTVL.

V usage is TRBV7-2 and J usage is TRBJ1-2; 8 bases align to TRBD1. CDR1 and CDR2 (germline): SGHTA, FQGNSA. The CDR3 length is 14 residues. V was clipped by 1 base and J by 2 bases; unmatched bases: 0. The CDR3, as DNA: TGTGCCAGCAGCTTAGGACAGGGGAACTATGGCTACACCTTC. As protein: CASSLGQGNYGYTF. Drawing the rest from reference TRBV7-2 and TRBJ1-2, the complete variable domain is GAGVSQSPSNKVTEKGKDVELRCDPISGHTALYWYRQSLGQGLEFLIYFQGNSAPDKSGLPSDRFSAERTGGSVSTLTIQRTQQEDSAVYLCASSLGQGNYGYTFGSGTRLTVV.

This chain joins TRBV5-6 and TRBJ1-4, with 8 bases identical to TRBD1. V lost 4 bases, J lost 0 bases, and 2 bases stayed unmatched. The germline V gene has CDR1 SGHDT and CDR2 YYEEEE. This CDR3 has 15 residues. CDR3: CASSPGQATNEKLFF. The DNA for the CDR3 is TGTGCCAGCAGCCCGGGACAGGCAACTAATGAAAAACTGTTTTTT. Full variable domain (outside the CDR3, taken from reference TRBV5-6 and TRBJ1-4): DAGVTQSPTHLIKTRGQQVTLRCSPKSGHDTVSWYQQALGQGPQFIFQYYEEEERQRGNFPDRFSGHQFPNYSSELNVNALLLGDSALYLCASSPGQATNEKLFFGSGTQLSVL.

The CDR3 region is CASSPPGDYEQYF. The CDR3 nucleotides read TGTGCCAGCTCACCACCAGGGGACTACGAGCAGTACTTC. The rearrangement joins TRBV18 to TRBJ2-7; tentatively, D is TRBD1 (5 bases). Germline CDR1 is KGHSH and CDR2 is LQKENI. Trimming stripped 0 bases from V and 3 bases from J, with 6 bases between. The CDR3 extends over 13 amino acids.

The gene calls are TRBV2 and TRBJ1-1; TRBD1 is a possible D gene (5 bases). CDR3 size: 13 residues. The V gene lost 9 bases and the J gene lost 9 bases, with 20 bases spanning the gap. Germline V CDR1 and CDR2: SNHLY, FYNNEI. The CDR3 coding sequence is TGTGCCAGTACCCTGGGGGAGGCCCTTAAAGCTTTCTTT. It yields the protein CASTLGEALKAFF. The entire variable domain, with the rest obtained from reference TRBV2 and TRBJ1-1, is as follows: EPEVTQTPSHQVTQMGQEVILRCVPISNHLYFYWYRQILGQKVEFLVSFYNNEISEKSEIFDDQFSVERPDGSNFTLKIRSTKLEDSAMYFCASTLGEALKAFFGQGTRLTVV.

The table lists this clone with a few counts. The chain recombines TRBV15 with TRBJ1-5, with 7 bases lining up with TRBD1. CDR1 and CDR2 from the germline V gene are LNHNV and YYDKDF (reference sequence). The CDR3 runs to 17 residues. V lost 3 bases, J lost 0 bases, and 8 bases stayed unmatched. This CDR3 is CATSRFSGGNSNQPQHF. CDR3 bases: TGTGCCACCAGCAGGTTCTCAGGGGGAAATAGCAATCAGCCCCAGCATTTT.

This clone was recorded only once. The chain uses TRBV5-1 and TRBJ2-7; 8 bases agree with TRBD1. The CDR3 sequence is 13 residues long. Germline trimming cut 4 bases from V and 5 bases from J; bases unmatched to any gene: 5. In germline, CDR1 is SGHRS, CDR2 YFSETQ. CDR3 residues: CASSNGQGDEQYF. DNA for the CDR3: TGCGCCAGCAGCAACGGACAGGGAGACGAGCAGTACTTC.

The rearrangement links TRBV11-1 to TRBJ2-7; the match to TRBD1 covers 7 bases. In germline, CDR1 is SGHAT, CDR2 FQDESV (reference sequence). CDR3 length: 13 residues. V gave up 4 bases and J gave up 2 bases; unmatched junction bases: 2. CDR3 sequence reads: CASSSGTAYEQYF. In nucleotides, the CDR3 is TGTGCCAGCAGCTCGGGGACAGCCTACGAGCAGTACTTC.

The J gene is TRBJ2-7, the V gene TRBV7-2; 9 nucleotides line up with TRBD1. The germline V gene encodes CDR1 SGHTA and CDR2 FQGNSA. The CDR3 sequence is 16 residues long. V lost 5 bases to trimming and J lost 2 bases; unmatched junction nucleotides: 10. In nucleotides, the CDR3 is TGTGCCAGCAGCAGGGCCCGGGACAGGGAGACCTACGAGCAGTACTTC. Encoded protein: CASSRARDRETYEQYF.

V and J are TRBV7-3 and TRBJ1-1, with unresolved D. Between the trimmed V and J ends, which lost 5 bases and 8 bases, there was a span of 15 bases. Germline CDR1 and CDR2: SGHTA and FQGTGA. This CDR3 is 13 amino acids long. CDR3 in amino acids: CASSPAGPVEAFF. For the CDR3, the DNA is TGTGCCAGCAGCCCCGCCGGGCCGGTAGAAGCTTTCTTT.

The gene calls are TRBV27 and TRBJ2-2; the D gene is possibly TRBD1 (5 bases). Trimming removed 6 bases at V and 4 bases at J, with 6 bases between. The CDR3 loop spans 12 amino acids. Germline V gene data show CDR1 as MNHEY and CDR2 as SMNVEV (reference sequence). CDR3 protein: CASRQVTGELFF. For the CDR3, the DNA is TGTGCCAGCAGACAGGTCACCGGGGAGCTGTTTTTT.

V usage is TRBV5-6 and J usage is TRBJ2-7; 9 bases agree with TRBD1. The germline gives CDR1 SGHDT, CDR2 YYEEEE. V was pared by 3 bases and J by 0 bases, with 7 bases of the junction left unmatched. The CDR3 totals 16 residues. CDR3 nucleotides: TGTGCCAGCAGCTCGGATCCGGACAGGGGCTCCTACGAGCAGTACTTC. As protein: CASSSDPDRGSYEQYF.

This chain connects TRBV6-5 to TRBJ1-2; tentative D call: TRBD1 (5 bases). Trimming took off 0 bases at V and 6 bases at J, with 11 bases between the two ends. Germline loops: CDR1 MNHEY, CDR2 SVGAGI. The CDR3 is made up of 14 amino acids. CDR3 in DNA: TGTGCCAGCAGTTACTCGAAGGGGTTCGATGGCTACACCTTC. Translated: CASSYSKGFDGYTF.

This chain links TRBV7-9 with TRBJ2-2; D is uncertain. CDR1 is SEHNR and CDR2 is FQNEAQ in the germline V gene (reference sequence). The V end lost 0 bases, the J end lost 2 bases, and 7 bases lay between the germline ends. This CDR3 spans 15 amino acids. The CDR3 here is CASSLAALNTGELFF. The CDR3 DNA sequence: TGTGCCAGCAGCTTAGCAGCCCTAAACACCGGGGAGCTGTTTTTT.